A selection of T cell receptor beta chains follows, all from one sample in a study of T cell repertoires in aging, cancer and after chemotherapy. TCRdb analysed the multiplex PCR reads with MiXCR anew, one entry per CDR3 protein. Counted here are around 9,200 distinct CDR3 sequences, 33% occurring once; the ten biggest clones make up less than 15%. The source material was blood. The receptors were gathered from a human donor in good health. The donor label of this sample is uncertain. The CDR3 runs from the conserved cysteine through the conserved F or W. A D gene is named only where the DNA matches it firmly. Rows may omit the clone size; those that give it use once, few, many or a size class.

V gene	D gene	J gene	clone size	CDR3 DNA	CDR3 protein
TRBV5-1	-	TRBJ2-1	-	TGCGCCAGCGGGGACGGCAAAGGGGGGTTGGTTGAGCAGTTCTTC	CASGDGKGGLVEQFF
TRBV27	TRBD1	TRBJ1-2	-	TGTGCCAGCAGTTTACTTGGAGGACAGGGGTACTATGGCTACACCTTC	CASSLLGGQGYYGYTF
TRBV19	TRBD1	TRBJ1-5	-	TGTGCCAGTAAGCAGGGGGGGAGCACCGGAGCCAGGCACGCCCAGCATTTT	CASKQGGSTGARHAQHF
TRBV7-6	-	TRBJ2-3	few	TGTGCCAGCAGCTCCCCGGGCCCCTACACAGATACGCAGTATTTT	CASSSPGPYTDTQYF
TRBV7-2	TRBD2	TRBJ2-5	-	TGTGCCAGCAGCCCCGGGACTAGTCTTTGGCTCCAAGAGACCCAGTACTTC	CASSPGTSLWLQETQYF
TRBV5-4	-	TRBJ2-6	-	TGTGCCAGCAGCCCCCGACAGGTCCTACACCCCGTCCTGACTTTC	CASSPRQVLHPVLTF
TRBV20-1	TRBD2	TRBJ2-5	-	TGCAGTGCTGGAGACCTGGGACTAGCGGGGGTGGAGACCCAGTACTTC	CSAGDLGLAGVETQYF
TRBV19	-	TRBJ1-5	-	TGTGCCAGTACCGCCCTCGGGGGCGTACGACCGCCCCAGCATTTT	CASTALGGVRPPQHF
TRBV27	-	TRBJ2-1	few	TGTGCCAGCGTGGCAGGGAGCCACAATGAGCAGTTCTTC	CASVAGSHNEQFF
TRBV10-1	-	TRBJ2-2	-	TGCGCCAGCAGCCCGGGGCAGAACACCGGGGAGCTGTTTTTT	CASSPGQNTGELFF
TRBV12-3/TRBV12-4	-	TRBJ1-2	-	TGTGCCAGCAGTTTAGGACGTCAGGGCGTTGGCTACACCTTC	CASSLGRQGVGYTF
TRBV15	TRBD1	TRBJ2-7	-	TGTGCCACCGGCCCAACAGGGGGTGAGGAGCAGTACTTC	CATGPTGGEEQYF
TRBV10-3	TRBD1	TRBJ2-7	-	TGTGCCATCGACGGAGCGGGACAGGGTCGGTACGAGCAGTACTTC	CAIDGAGQGRYEQYF
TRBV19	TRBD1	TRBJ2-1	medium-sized	TGTGCCAGTAGTTTACGACAGGGGGGTTTCGATGAGCAGTTCTTC	CASSLRQGGFDEQFF
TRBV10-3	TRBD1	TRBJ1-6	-	TGTGCCATCAACACCGGGACAGGGAATTATTCACCCCTCCACTTT	CAINTGTGNYSPLHF
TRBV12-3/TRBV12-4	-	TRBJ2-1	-	TGTGCCAGCAGTTTTGCGCGTAATGAGCAGTTCTTC	CASSFARNEQFF
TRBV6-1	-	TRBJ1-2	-	TGTGCCAGCAGCCTCGCGGTTAACTATGGCTACACCTTC	CASSLAVNYGYTF
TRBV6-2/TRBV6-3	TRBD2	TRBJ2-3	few	TGTGCCAGCAGTTATTTACGGGGGGAAGATACGCAGTATTTT	CASSYLRGEDTQYF
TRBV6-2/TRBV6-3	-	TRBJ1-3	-	TGTGCCCGATCATCGAGGGCTCGCGATTTATCTGGAAACACCATATATTTT	CARSSRARDLSGNTIYF